Detailed here is one T cell receptor (beta chain). This specimen belongs to a study of blood T cell repertoires in COVID-19. Study-level information: The United States, Italy and Spain provided the acute and convalescent COVID-19 samples. T cells, B-cell-depleted T cells, or PBMCs supplied cDNA or gDNA.

Original analysis: Amplified reference gene primers provided the basis for estimating nucleated cell counts. Profiling relied on immunoSEQ multiplex PCR, and the TCRdb table lists in-frame clones only, not all of them. V and J calls and clone size follow that table, whereas D and trimming were derived from the DNA. In the table there are 200,000 to 250,000 clones, more than 65% of which are singletons. The CDR3 is made up of 13 amino acids. The germline V gene has CDR1 SEHNR and CDR2 FQNEAQ (reference sequence). J was trimmed by 3 bases and V by 8 bases; bases with no gene match: 4. The specimen was peripheral blood. The clonotype comes from a woman older than 75 with acute or convalescent COVID-19. The chain is built from TRBV7-9 and TRBJ2-1, with 7 bases lining up with TRBD2. The DNA of the CDR3 is TGTGCCAGCGGAAGCGGGAACTACAATGAGCAGTTCTTC. Its translation is CASGSGNYNEQFF.